This T cell receptor beta chain is from a study of shared clonotypes between healthy human individuals. Running of the assay took place at deep level. Every subset's genomic DNA went evenly onto several immunoSEQ plates. The authors sequenced unsorted PBMC DNA on ten immunoSEQ deep assay plates. Assay used: immunoSEQ multiplex PCR; TCRdb lists only in-frame clones, some missing. The sample includes around 500,000 clones, roughly 77% of them seen just once. The CDR3 has 16 amino acids. The junction had 9 bases not matched to a gene; V was cut back by 2 bases and J by 9 bases. Germline V gene lookup returns CDR1 GTSNPN and CDR2 SVGIG (reference sequence). It was 80 million to 90 million PBMCs that unsorted samples used for genomic DNA.

V gene TRBV30 combines with J gene TRBJ2-1, with 14 bases lining up with TRBD2. The receptor comes from a woman in her thirties or forties in good health. Some clones in this sample may be carry-over from other donors' samples. The sample comprised PBMCs. The CDR3 loop reads CAWSRTSGRIYGEQFF. The CDR3 DNA reads TGTGCCTGGAGTAGGACTAGCGGGAGGATCTACGGTGAGCAGTTCTTC.